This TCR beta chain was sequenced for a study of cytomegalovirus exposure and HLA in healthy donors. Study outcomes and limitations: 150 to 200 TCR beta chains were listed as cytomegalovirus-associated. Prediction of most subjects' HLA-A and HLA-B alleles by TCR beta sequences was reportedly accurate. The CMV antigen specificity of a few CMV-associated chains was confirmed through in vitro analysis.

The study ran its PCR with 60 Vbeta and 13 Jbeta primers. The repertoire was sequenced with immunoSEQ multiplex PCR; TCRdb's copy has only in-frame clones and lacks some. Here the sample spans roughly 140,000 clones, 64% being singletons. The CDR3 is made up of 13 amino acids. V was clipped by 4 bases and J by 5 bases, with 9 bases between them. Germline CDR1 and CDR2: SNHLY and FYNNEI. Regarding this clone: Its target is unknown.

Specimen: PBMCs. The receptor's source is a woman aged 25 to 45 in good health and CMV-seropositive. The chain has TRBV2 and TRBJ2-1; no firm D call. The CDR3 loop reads CASSVTADNEQFF. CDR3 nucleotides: TGTGCCAGCAGTGTTACAGCCGACAATGAGCAGTTCTTC.